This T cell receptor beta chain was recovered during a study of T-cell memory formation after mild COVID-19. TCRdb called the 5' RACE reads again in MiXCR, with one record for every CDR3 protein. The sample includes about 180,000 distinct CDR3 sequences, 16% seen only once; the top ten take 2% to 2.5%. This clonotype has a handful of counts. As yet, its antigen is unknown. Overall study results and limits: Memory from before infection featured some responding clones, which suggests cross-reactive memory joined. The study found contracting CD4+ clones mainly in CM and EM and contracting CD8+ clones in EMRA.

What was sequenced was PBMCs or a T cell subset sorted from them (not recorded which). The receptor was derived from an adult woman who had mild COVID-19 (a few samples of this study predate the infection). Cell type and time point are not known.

CDR3 DNA: TGCGCCAGCAGCGCCCTTGAGGGGGGCTCCTACGAGCAGTACTTC. This translates into CASSALEGGSYEQYF. The J gene is TRBJ2-7, the V gene TRBV5-1; tentatively, D is TRBD1 or TRBD2 (6 bases each). There are 15 residues in the CDR3. Germline V gene data show CDR1 as SGHRS and CDR2 as YFSETQ. The ends were cut back, 4 bases at V and 0 bases at J, with 14 bases in the middle.